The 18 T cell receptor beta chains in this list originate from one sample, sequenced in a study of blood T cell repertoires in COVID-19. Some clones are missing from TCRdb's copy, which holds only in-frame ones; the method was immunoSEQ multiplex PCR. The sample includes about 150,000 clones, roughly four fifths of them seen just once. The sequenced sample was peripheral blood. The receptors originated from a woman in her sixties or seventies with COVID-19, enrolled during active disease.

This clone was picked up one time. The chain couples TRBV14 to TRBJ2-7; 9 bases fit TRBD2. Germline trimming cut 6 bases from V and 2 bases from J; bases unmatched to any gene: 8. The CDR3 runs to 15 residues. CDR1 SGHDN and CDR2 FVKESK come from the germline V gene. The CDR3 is CASRGSGGSPYEQYV. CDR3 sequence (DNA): TGTGCCAGCAGGGGTAGCGGGGGAAGCCCCTACGAGCAGTACGTC.

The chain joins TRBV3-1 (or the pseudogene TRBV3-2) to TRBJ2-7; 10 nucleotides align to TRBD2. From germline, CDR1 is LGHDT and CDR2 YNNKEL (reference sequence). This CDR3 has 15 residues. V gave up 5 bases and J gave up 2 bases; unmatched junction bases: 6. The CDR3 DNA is TGTGCCAGCAGCGATGGACTAGCGGTAACCTACGAGCAGTACTTC. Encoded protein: CASSDGLAVTYEQYF.

CDR3 sequence (DNA): TGCGCCAGCAGTGAGTCGAGGAGCGCTGAAGCTTTCTTT. Translated, it gives CASSESRSAEAFF. The V call is TRBV10-2, the J call TRBJ1-1; D unresolved. Germline V gives CDR1 WSHSY, CDR2 SAAADI. This CDR3 is built from 13 residues. Trimming took off 0 bases at V and 6 bases at J, with 8 bases between the two ends.

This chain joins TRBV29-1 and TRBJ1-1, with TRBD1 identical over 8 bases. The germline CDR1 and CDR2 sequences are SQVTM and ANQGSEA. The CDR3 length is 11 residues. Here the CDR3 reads CGTGGVTEAFF. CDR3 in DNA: TGCGGTACAGGGGGGGTCACTGAAGCTTTCTTT.

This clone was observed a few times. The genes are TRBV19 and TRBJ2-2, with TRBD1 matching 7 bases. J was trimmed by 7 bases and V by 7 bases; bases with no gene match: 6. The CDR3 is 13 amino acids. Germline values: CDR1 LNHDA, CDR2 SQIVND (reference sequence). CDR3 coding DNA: TGTGCCAGTAACCTACAGGGGAGCGGGGAGCTGTTTTTT. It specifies CASNLQGSGELFF.

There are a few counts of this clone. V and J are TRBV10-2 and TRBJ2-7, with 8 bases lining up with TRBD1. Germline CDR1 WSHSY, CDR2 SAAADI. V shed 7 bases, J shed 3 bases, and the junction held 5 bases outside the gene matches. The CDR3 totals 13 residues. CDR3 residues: CASKAGTGYEQYF. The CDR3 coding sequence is TGCGCCAGCAAAGCCGGGACAGGCTACGAGCAGTACTTC.

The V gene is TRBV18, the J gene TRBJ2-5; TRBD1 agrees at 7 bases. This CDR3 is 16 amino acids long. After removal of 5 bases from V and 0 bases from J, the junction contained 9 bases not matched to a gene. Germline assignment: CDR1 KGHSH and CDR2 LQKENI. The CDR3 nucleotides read TGTGCCAGCTCATCCAGCATTGGACAGGACCAAGAGACCCAGTACTTC. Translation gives CASSSSIGQDQETQYF.

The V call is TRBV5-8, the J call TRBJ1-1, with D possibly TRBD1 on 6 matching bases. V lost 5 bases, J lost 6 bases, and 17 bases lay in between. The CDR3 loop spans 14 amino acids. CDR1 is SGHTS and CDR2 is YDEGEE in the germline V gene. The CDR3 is CASRRTVVMAEAFF. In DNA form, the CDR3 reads TGTGCCAGCAGAAGGACAGTCGTTATGGCTGAAGCTTTCTTT.

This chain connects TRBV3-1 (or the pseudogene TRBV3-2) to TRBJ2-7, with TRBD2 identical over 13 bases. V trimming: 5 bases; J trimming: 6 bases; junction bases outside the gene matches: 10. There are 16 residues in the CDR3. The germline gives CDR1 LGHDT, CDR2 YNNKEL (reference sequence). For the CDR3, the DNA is TGTGCCAGCAGCGACACACGACTAGCGGGAGGATCCGAGCAGTACTTC. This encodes CASSDTRLAGGSEQYF.

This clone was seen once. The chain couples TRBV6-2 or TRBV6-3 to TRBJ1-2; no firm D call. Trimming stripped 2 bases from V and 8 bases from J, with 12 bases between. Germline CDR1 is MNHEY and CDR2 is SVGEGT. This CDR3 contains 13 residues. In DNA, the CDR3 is TGTGCCAGCAGTTACGCGGGGTTGGGGGGCTACACCTTC. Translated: CASSYAGLGGYTF.

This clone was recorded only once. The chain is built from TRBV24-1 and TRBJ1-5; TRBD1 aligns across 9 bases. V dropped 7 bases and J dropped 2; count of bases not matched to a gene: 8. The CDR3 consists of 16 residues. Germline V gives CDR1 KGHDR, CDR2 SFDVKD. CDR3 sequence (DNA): TGTGCCACCAGCCCGGACAGGGGAAAGGGCAATCAGCCCCAGCATTTT. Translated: CATSPDRGKGNQPQHF.

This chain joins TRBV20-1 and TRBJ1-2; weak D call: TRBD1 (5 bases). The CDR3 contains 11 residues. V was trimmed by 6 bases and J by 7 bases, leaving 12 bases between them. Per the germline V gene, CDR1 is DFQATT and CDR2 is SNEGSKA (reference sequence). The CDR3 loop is CSAFRAAGYTF. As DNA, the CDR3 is TGCAGTGCCTTCAGGGCGGCTGGCTACACCTTC.

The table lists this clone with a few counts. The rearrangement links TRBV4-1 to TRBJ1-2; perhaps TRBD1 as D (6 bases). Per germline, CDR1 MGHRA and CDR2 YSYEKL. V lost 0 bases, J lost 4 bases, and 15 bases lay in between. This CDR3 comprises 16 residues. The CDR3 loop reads CASSQDRWGRIYGYTF. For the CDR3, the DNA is TGCGCCAGCAGCCAAGATCGATGGGGGCGCATCTATGGCTACACCTTC.

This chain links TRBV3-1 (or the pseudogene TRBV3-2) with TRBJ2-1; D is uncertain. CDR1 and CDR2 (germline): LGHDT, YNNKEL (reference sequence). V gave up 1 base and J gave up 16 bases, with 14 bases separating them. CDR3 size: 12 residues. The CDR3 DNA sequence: TGTGCCAGCAGCCAAGGGGTAGCATCAGCCTTCTTC. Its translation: CASSQGVASAFF.

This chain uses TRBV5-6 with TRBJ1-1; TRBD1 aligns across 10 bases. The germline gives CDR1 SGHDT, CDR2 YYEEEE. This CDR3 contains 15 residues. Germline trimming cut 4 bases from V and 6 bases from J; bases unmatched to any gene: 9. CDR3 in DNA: TGTGCCAGCAGCCTGCCCGGGACAGGGGTGGCTGAAGCTTTCTTT. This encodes CASSLPGTGVAEAFF.

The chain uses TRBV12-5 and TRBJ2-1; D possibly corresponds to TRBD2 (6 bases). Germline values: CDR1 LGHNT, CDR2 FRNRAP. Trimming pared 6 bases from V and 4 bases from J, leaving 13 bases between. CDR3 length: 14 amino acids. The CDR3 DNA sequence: TGTGCTAGTGGGCCGGCTAGCGTTTACAATGAGCAGTTCTTC. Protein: CASGPASVYNEQFF.

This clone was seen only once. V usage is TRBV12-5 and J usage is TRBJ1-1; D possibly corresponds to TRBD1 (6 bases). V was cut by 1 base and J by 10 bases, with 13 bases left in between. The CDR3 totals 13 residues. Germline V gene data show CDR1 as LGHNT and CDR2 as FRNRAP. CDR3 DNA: TGTGCTAGTGGTTTGGAAGGGGGGGGCCGAGCTTTCTTT. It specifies CASGLEGGGRAFF.

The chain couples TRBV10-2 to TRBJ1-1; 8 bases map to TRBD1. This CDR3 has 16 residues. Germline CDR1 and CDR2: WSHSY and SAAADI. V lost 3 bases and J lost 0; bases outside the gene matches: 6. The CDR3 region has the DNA TGCGCCAGCAGTGACCTCAGGGGGCAGATGAACACTGAAGCTTTCTTT. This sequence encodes CASSDLRGQMNTEAFF.